This section outlines one TCR beta chain sequence together with its context. Its antigen has not been determined. No base qualities exist here, and no much larger clone lies one base off it. This sample is drawn from a study of control samples from healthy donors and cancer patients (dated by TCRdb to 2020 to 2021). V is cut back by 4 bases and J by 5 bases, with 4 bases in the junction unmatched. Based on the germline V gene (reference sequence), the CDR1 and CDR2 sequences are MNHNY and SVGAGI. The CDR3 numbers 14 residues from cysteine through phenylalanine. Only the CDR3 DNA is retained, 42 bases long and in frame from the first base. The library was produced with the immunoSEQ multiplex PCR assay. TCRdb provides this immuneACCESS table in a form limited to in-frame rearrangements. Some clones are lacking; in checked studies, under half of them reflect an unresolved V gene, and why the rest are absent is not known. The sample data list tens of thousands of clones, and around nine tenths of these were observed just once. The ten largest clonotypes hold more than 1.5% of the sample.

The chain was built from TRBV6-6 and TRBJ2-2; TRBD1 aligns with 7 central bases. Sequenced: PBMCs. The TCR originated in a man aged 35-49 years with colorectal cancer. For the CDR3, the sequence is CASSFQQGTGELFF. Here is the DNA: TGTGCCAGCAGTTTCCAACAGGGGACCGGGGAGCTGTTTTTT.